The 18 T cell receptor beta chains below come from one sample, sequenced in a study of blood T cell repertoires in COVID-19 (dated by TCRdb to the early 2020s). Receptor amplification or capture employed the immunoSEQ multiplex PCR assay. Held by TCRdb, this immuneACCESS table contains in-frame sequences only and omits some clones. Under half of the omission traces to an unresolved V gene where checked; the cause of the rest is unknown. The sample includes a few hundred thousand clones, with around 90% observed a single time. The leading ten clones occupy roughly 0.66% of the sample. The sequenced sample was PBMCs or T cells enriched from blood (not recorded which). These receptors were taken from a man in his late teens or twenties who had recovered from COVID-19.

The chain uses TRBV25-1 and TRBJ2-7; D is perhaps TRBD2 (5 bases). Trimming removed 8 bases at V and 7 bases at J, with 12 bases between. CDR1 and CDR2 from the germline V gene are MGHDK and SYGVNS. The CDR3 is 11 amino acids. The DNA of the CDR3 is TGTGCCAGCTCTACGGGATCGGAGCAGTACTTC. Amino acids: CASSTGSEQYF.

This chain uses TRBV18 with TRBJ2-1; 7 nucleotides agree with TRBD2. V trimming: 6 bases; J trimming: 4 bases; junction bases outside the gene matches: 6. The CDR3 runs 14 residues. In germline, CDR1 is KGHSH, CDR2 LQKENI. Here the CDR3 DNA reads TGTGCCAGCTCTTCCACTAGCGCTTACAATGAGCAGTTCTTC. Its translation: CASSSTSAYNEQFF.

The rearrangement uses TRBV5-1 and TRBJ1-1; no clear D gene. The germline V gene has CDR1 SGHRS and CDR2 YFSETQ. V was clipped by 3 bases and J by 3 bases, with 15 bases between them. The CDR3 totals 15 residues. The CDR3 DNA reads TGCGCCAGCAGCTGGGGAGGAGGAAGGGACACTGAAGCTTTCTTT. As protein: CASSWGGGRDTEAFF.

The chain recombines TRBV7-6 with TRBJ2-1, with 10 bases matching TRBD2. From germline, CDR1 is SGHVS and CDR2 FNYEAQ. This CDR3 contains 16 residues. After removal of 1 base from V and 9 bases from J, the junction contained 9 bases not matched to a gene. The CDR3 sequence: CASSLGASGGGTEQFF. The DNA for the CDR3 is TGTGCCAGCAGCTTAGGCGCTAGCGGGGGAGGCACTGAGCAGTTCTTC.

With regard to this clone: The same CDR3 is also encoded by other DNA sequences in this sample. CDR3 sequence reads: CASSFESSYNSPLHF. The CDR3, as DNA: TGTGCCAGCAGCTTTGAGAGCTCCTATAATTCACCCCTCCACTTT. The chain recombines TRBV11-2 with TRBJ1-6; D gene uncertain. CDR1 is SGHAT and CDR2 is FQNNGV in the germline V gene. The V and J ends lost 3 bases and 0 bases respectively, with 6 bases between them. This CDR3 has 15 residues. Complete variable domain (other parts from reference TRBV11-2 and TRBJ1-6): EAGVAQSPRYKIIEKRQSVAFWCNPISGHATLYWYQQILGQGPKLLIQFQNNGVVDDSQLPKDRFSAERLKGVDSTLKIQPAKLEDSAVYLCASSFESSYNSPLHFGNGTRLTVT.

V and J are TRBV12-3 or TRBV12-4 and TRBJ2-1; TRBD2 matches 15 bases. CDR3 size: 13 residues. V was pared by 10 bases and J by 9 bases, with 4 bases of the junction left unmatched. The CDR3, as DNA: TGTGCCACCGGGACTAGCGGGAGGAGTGAGCAGTTCTTC. It yields the protein CATGTSGRSEQFF.

The rearrangement uses TRBV2 and TRBJ1-6; D remains ambiguous. CDR1 is SNHLY and CDR2 is FYNNEI in the germline V gene. The CDR3 has 13 amino acids. V lost 6 bases to trimming and J lost 6 bases, with 9 bases between them. The CDR3 DNA follows: TGTGCCAGCAGAACAGAGACTAATTCACCCCTCCACTTT. Translation: CASRTETNSPLHF.

This chain connects TRBV9 to TRBJ1-1, with D perhaps matching TRBD1 (5 bases). This CDR3 is built from 14 residues. Germline-derived CDR1 and CDR2 are SGDLS and YYNGEE. Trimming removed 4 bases at V and 2 bases at J, with 12 bases between. CDR3 loop: CASSPGGGNTEAFF. DNA for the CDR3: TGTGCCAGCAGCCCCGGCGGGGGTAACACTGAAGCTTTCTTT. The full variable domain, with the rest looked up from reference TRBV9 and TRBJ1-1, is DSGVTQTPKHLITATGQRVTLRCSPRSGDLSVYWYQQSLDQGLQFLIQYYNGEERAKGNILERFSAQQFPDLHSELNLSSLELGDSALYFCASSPGGGNTEAFFGQGTRLTVV.

The chain recombines TRBV28 with TRBJ1-1; weak D call: TRBD1 (6 bases). Germline loops: CDR1 MDHEN, CDR2 SYDVKM. V gave up 11 bases and J gave up 0 bases, with 22 bases separating them. The CDR3 sequence is 16 residues long. The CDR3 DNA follows: TGTGCCTCTTGCAGGGGTGATAGAATGATGAACACTGAAGCTTTCTTT. Translation gives CASCRGDRMMNTEAFF. Supplemented by reference TRBV28 and TRBJ1-1, the full variable domain reads DVKVTQSSRYLVKRTGEKVFLECVQDMDHENMFWYRQDPGLGLRLIYFSYDVKMKEKGDIPEGYSVSREKKERFSLILESASTNQTSMYLCASCRGDRMMNTEAFFGQGTRLTVV.

This sequence joins TRBV10-1 and TRBJ2-3; the D is unclear. The length of the CDR3 is 14 residues. V was shortened by 4 bases and J by 6 bases, with 14 bases between the two germline ends. The V gene's germline CDR1 is WNHNN and CDR2 SYGVQD (reference sequence). The CDR3 region is CASSVGGSYDTQYF. CDR3 nucleotides: TGCGCCAGCAGTGTTGGCGGATCCTACGATACGCAGTATTTT.

The rearrangement links TRBV7-9 to TRBJ2-1; 9 nucleotides line up with TRBD2. The V gene end was trimmed by 5 bases and the J gene end by 5 bases; junction bases not matched to a gene: 4. The length of the CDR3 is 14 residues. Germline lookup yields CDR1 SEHNR and CDR2 FQNEAQ (reference sequence). CDR3 in DNA: TGTGCCAGCAGCACTAAGCGGGGGGACAATGAGCAGTTCTTC. Protein product: CASSTKRGDNEQFF. The complete variable domain, with remaining parts taken from reference TRBV7-9 and TRBJ2-1, reads DTGVSQNPRHKITKRGQNVTFRCDPISEHNRLYWYRQTLGQGPEFLTYFQNEAQLEKSRLLSDRFSAERPKGSFSTLEIQRTEQGDSAMYLCASSTKRGDNEQFFGPGTRLTVL.

This chain joins TRBV30 and TRBJ2-2; 10 positions match TRBD2. CDR1 is GTSNPN, CDR2 SVGIG, per germline (reference sequence). Trimming cost V 0 bases and J 6 bases; bases outside gene matches: 16. The CDR3 is 19 residues long. CDR3 loop: CAWSVSAGGRRGKAGELFF. The CDR3 DNA reads TGTGCCTGGAGTGTCTCAGCGGGAGGGAGAAGAGGGAAGGCCGGGGAGCTGTTTTTT.

This chain connects TRBV9 to TRBJ2-1; TRBD2 aligns across 10 bases. The germline gives CDR1 SGDLS, CDR2 YYNGEE. The CDR3 extends over 15 amino acids. V shed 3 bases and J 4 bases; nucleotides not matched to a gene: 4. The CDR3 coding sequence is TGTGCCAGCAGCGCGATAGCGGGAGGATACAATGAGCAGTTCTTC. Amino acids: CASSAIAGGYNEQFF.

The chain uses TRBV5-1 and TRBJ1-6; D may be TRBD1 (6 bases). This CDR3 contains 15 residues. Trimming cost V 4 bases and J 3 bases, with 11 bases left between them. Germline V gene lookup returns CDR1 SGHRS and CDR2 YFSETQ. The CDR3 loop is CASSPGGGYNSPLHF. CDR3 sequence (DNA): TGCGCCAGCAGCCCGGGAGGGGGCTATAATTCACCCCTCCACTTT.

The V call is TRBV2, the J call TRBJ1-2; 7 nucleotides match TRBD1. This CDR3 comprises 13 residues. Unmatched junction bases numbered 6, after V lost 7 bases and J lost 4 bases. Germline CDR1 reads SNHLY; CDR2 reads FYNNEI. CDR3 DNA: TGTGCCAGCACCATGACAGGGTCCTATGGCTACACCTTC. Its translation: CASTMTGSYGYTF.

The chain employs TRBV6-4 and TRBJ2-6; TRBD1 might be the D (6 bases). Germline CDR1 is MRHNA and CDR2 is SNTAGT. Trimming shortened V by 5 bases and J by 2 bases, and 10 bases separated the two germline ends. This CDR3 is built from 15 residues. This CDR3 is CASSTTGTGANVLTF. For the CDR3, the DNA is TGTGCCAGCAGTACCACAGGGACTGGGGCCAACGTCCTGACTTTC.

V is TRBV11-2 and J is TRBJ2-1; 7 bases line up with TRBD2. Trimming removed 0 bases from V and 6 bases from J; junction bases left unmatched: 11. The CDR3 is 17 residues long. From germline, CDR1 is SGHAT and CDR2 FQNNGV. The CDR3: CASSLDWATSLTNEQFF. CDR3 sequence (DNA): TGTGCCAGCAGCTTAGATTGGGCGACTAGCCTCACCAATGAGCAGTTCTTC.

This clone has only a few counts. This chain joins TRBV7-9 and TRBJ1-3; 9 bases align to TRBD1. The CDR3 loop spans 14 amino acids. V lost 6 bases, J lost 4 bases, and 4 bases stayed unmatched. CDR1 is SEHNR and CDR2 is FQNEAQ in the germline V gene (reference sequence). The CDR3 is CASRKQGAGNTIYF. The CDR3 coding sequence is TGTGCCAGCAGAAAACAGGGGGCGGGAAACACCATATATTTT.